This T cell receptor beta chain was documented in a study of blood T cell repertoires in COVID-19. As for the study in general: The samples span acute and convalescent COVID-19 from the United States, Italy and Spain. Sources were T cells, B-cell-depleted T cells, or PBMCs; the material itself was cDNA or gDNA.

The germline CDR1 and CDR2 sequences are SGHRS and YFSETQ. This CDR3 has 15 residues. V was pared by 4 bases and J by 0 bases, with 10 bases between. Repertoires were generated with immunoSEQ multiplex PCR, while TCRdb's copy carries only in-frame clones and drops some. The data show about 12,000 clones, around 70% seen once. Followed longitudinally, the Seattle patients had been enrolled during active infection. This TCR was recovered from a man in his 60s with COVID-19, enrolled during active disease. The sequencing sample was made of peripheral blood. The chain couples TRBV5-1 to TRBJ1-4, with unresolved D. CDR3 amino acids: CASSERLATNEKLFF. DNA for the CDR3: TGCGCCAGCAGCGAGCGACTTGCAACTAATGAAAAACTGTTTTTT.